This T cell receptor beta chain was retrieved from a study of beta chain features in type 1 diabetes. Overall study: All of the samples together had roughly 98 million sorted cells examined. Study results and limitations: Type 1 diabetes patients showed a moderate but significant shortening of TCRB CDR3s in all four CD4+ subsets.

V dropped 7 bases and J dropped 3 bases, with 10 bases sitting between them. The CDR3 consists of 13 residues. CDR1 is SNHLY and CDR2 is FYNNEI in the germline V gene. The authors reverse transcribed all of the isolated RNA, so sequencing captured expressed TCRB transcripts. Only in-frame clones appear in the TCRdb table, and some are missing; sequencing was by immunoSEQ multiplex PCR. The data contain around 16,000 clones, around 70% of them seen just once; the ten biggest clones take up about 0.79%. On this clone itself: Its cognate antigen is unknown.

This TCR was recovered from a man under 40 with type 1 diabetes. Input material: stem cell memory CD4+ T cells from blood. The chain uses TRBV2 and TRBJ2-1, with D possibly being TRBD2 (6 bases). The CDR3 DNA reads as TGTGCCAGCAATCGGGGAGGCTACAATGAGCAGTTCTTC. Translation gives CASNRGGYNEQFF. Drawing the rest from reference TRBV2 and TRBJ2-1, the complete variable domain is EPEVTQTPSHQVTQMGQEVILRCVPISNHLYFYWYRQILGQKVEFLVSFYNNEISEKSEIFDDQFSVERPDGSNFTLKIRSTKLEDSAMYFCASNRGGYNEQFFGPGTRLTVL.